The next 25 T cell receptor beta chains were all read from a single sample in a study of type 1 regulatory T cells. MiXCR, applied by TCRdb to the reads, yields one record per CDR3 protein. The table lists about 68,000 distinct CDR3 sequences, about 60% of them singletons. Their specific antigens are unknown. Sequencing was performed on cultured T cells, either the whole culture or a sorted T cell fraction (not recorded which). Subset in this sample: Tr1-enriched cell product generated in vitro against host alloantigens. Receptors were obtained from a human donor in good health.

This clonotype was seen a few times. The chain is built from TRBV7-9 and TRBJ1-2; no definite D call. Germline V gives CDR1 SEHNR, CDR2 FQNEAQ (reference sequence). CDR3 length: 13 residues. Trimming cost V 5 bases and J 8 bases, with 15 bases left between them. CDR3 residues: CASSPVKVQGYTF. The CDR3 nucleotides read TGTGCCAGCAGCCCAGTAAAGGTGCAAGGCTACACCTTC. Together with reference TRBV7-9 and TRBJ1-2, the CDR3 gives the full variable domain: DTGVSQNPRHKITKRGQNVTFRCDPISEHNRLYWYRQTLGQGPEFLTYFQNEAQLEKSRLLSDRFSAERPKGSFSTLEIQRTEQGDSAMYLCASSPVKVQGYTFGSGTRLTVV.

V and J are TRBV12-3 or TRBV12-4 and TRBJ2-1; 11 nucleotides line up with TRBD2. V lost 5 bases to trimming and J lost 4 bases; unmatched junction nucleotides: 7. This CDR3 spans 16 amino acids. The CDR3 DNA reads TGTGCCAGCAGTCCCGGGGCTAGCGGGAGGTACAATGAGCAGTTCTTC. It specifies CASSPGASGRYNEQFF.

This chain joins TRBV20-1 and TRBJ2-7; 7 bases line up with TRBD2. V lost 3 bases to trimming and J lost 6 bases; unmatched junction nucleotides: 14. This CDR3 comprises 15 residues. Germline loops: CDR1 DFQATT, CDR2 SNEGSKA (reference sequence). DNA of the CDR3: TGCAGTGCTAGGCTGGTTGGCGGGAGTTTTTCCGAGCAGTACTTC. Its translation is CSARLVGGSFSEQYF.

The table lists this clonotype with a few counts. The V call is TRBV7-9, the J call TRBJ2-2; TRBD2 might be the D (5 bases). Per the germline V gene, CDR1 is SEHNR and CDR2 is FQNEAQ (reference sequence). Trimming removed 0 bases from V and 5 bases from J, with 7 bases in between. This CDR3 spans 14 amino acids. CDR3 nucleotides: TGTGCCAGCAGCTTAGCGGGAGTGACCGGGGAGCTGTTTTTT. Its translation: CASSLAGVTGELFF.

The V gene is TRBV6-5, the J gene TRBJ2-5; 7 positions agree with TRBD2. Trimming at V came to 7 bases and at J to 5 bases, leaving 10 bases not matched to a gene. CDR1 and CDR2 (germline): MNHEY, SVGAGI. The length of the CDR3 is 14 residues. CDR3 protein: CASKSGLRGETQYF. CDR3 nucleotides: TGTGCCAGCAAATCGGGACTACGAGGGGAGACCCAGTACTTC.

The CDR3 is CASSPGQGEPGELFF. The DNA of the CDR3 is TGTGCCAGCAGCCCGGGACAGGGGGAGCCCGGGGAGCTGTTTTTT. The rearrangement joins TRBV27 to TRBJ2-2; 11 nucleotides line up with TRBD1. The CDR3 has 15 residues. CDR1 and CDR2 (germline): MNHEY, SMNVEV (reference sequence). Trimming cost V 6 bases and J 6 bases; bases outside gene matches: 6.

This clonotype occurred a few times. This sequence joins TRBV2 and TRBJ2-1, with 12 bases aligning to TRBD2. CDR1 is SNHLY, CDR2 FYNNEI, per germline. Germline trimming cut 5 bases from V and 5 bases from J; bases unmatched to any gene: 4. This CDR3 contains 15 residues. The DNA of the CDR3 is TGTGCCAGCAGTTTTAGACTAGCGGGAGACAATGAGCAGTTCTTC. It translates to CASSFRLAGDNEQFF. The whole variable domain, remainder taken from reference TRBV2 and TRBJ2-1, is EPEVTQTPSHQVTQMGQEVILRCVPISNHLYFYWYRQILGQKVEFLVSFYNNEISEKSEIFDDQFSVERPDGSNFTLKIRSTKLEDSAMYFCASSFRLAGDNEQFFGPGTRLTVL.

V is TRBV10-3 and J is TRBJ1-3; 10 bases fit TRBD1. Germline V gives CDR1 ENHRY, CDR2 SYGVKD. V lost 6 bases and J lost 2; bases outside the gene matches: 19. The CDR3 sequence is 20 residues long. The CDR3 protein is CAIRVPSPTGGSGAGNTIYF. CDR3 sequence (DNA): TGTGCCATCAGAGTCCCCAGCCCGACAGGGGGCTCCGGTGCTGGAAACACCATATATTTT.

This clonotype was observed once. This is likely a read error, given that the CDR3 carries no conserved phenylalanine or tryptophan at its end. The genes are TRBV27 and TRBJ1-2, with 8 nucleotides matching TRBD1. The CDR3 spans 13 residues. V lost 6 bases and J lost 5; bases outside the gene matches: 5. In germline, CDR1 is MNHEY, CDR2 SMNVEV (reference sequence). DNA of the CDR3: TGTGCCAGCAGAGCGACAGGGGCATATGGCTACACCTAC. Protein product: CASRATGAYGYTY.

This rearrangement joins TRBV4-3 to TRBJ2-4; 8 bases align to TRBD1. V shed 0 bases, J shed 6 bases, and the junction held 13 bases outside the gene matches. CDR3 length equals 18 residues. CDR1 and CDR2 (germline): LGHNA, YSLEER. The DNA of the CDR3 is TGCGCCAGCAGCCAAGAGGGTCATGGACAGGGAGGAGGAAACATTCAGTACTTC. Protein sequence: CASSQEGHGQGGGNIQYF.

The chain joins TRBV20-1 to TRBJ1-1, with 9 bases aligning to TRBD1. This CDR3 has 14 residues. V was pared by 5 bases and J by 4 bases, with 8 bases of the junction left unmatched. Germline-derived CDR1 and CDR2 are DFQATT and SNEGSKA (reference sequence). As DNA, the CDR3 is TGCAGTGCTCCCTCGGACAGGGGAATCACTGAAGCTTTCTTT. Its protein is CSAPSDRGITEAFF.

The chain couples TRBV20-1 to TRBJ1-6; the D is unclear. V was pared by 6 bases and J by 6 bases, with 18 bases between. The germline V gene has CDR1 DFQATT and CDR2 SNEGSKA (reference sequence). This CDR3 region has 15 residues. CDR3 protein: CSAPPSRAVNSPLHF. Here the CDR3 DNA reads TGCAGTGCCCCCCCGTCGCGGGCGGTTAATTCACCCCTCCACTTT.

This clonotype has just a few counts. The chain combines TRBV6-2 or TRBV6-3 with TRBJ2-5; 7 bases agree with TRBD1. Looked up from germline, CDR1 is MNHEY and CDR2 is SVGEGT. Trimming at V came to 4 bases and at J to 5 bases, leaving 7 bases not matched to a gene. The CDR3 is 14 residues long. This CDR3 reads CASSSVYRGETQYF. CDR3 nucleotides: TGTGCCAGCAGTTCCGTTTACAGGGGTGAGACCCAGTACTTC.

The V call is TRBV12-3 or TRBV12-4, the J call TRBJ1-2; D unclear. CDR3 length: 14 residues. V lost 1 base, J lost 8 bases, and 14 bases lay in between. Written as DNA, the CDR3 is TGTGCCAGCAGTTTAGGGGGAACCACTACGGGCTACACCTTC. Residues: CASSLGGTTTGYTF.

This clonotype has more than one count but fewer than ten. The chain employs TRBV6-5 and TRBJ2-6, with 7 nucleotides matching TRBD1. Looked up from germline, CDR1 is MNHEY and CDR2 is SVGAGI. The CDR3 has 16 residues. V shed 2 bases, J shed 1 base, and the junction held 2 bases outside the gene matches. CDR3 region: CASSYHRGSGANVLTF. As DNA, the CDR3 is TGTGCCAGCAGTTACCACAGGGGTTCTGGGGCCAACGTCCTGACTTTC.

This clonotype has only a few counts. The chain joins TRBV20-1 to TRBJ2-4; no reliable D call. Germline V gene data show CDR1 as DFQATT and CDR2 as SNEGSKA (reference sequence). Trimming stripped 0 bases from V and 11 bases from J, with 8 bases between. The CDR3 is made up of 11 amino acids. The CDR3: CSARDAPLQYF. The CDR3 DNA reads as TGCAGTGCTAGAGATGCCCCCCTTCAGTACTTC.

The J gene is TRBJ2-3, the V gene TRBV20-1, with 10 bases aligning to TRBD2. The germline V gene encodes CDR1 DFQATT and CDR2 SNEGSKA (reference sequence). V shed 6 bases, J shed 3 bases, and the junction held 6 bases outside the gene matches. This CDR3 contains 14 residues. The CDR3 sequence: CSAGTAGGTDTQYF. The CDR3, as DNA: TGCAGTGCAGGCACAGCGGGAGGGACAGATACGCAGTATTTT.

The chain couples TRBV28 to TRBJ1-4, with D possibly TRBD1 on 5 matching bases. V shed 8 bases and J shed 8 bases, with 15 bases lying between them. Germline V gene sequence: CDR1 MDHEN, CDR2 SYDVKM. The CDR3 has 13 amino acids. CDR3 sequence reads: CASQGGRREKLFF. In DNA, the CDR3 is TGTGCCAGCCAGGGAGGCAGACGAGAAAAACTGTTTTTT.

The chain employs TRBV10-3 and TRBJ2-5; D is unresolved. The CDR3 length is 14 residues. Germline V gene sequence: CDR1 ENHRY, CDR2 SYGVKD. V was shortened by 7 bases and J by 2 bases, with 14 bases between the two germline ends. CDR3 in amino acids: CAIKGDLTQETQYF. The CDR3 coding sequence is TGTGCCATCAAAGGAGACTTAACTCAAGAGACCCAGTACTTC.

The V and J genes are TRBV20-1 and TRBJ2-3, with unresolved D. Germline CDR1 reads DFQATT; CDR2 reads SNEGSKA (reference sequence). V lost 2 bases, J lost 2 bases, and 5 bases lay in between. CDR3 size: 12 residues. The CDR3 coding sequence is TGCAGTGCTAGAACTAACACAGATACGCAGTATTTT. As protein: CSARTNTDTQYF.

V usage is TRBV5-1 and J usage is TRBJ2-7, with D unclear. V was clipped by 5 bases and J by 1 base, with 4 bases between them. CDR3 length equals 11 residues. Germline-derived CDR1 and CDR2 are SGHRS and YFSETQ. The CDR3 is CASRTSYEQYF. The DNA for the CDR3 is TGCGCCAGCAGAACTTCCTACGAGCAGTACTTC.

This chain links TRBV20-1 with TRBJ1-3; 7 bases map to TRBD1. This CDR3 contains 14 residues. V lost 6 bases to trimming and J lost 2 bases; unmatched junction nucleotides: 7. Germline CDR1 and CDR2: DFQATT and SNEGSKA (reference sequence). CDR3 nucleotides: TGCAGTGCACCAAACAGGGGTACTGGAAACACCATATATTTT. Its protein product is CSAPNRGTGNTIYF.

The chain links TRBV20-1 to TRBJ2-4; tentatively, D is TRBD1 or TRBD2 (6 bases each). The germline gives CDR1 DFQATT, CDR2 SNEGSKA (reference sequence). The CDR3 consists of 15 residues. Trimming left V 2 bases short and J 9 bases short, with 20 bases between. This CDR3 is CSARNPIGGRTIQYF. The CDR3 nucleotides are TGCAGTGCTAGAAACCCGATAGGGGGGCGGACCATTCAGTACTTC.

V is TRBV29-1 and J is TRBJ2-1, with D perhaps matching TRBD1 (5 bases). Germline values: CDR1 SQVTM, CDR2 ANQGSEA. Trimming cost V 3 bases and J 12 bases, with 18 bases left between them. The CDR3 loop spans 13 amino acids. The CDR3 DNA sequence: TGCAGCGTTGATGGTGGTGGGGCTGGGGCGCAGTTCTTC. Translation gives CSVDGGGAGAQFF.

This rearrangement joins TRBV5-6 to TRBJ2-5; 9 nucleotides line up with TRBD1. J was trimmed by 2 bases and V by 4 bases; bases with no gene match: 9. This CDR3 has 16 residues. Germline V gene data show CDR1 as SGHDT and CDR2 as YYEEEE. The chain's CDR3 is CASSHTGTGKQETQYF. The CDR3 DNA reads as TGTGCCAGCAGCCACACCGGGACAGGGAAACAAGAGACCCAGTACTTC.